This is a list of T cell receptor beta chains from one sample in a study of T cells in Graves' hyperthyroidism and ophthalmopathy. Each CDR3 protein gets one entry after TCRdb re-called the multiplex PCR reads with MiXCR. The table has 300,000 to 400,000 distinct CDR3 sequences, 20% to 25% seen once. The sequenced material came from blood. These receptors all stem from a woman aged 45-65 years with Graves' hyperthyroidism. CDR3s include the opening cysteine and the closing phenylalanine or tryptophan. Each record gives: J gene, V gene, clone size, D gene, CDR3 DNA, CDR3 protein. The D gene is left open where the match is weak. Some rows have no size entry. The others give once, few or many, or a class for an expanded clone.

J: TRBJ2-7
V: TRBV7-9
size: many
D: NA
DNA: TGTGCCAGCAGCTCACTAGGGGACGAGCAGTACTTC
CDR3: CASSSLGDEQYF

J: TRBJ2-7
V: TRBV11-2
size: NA
D: TRBD2
DNA: TGTGCCAGCAGCCCATCGGGGAGCGGGAGTATGGAGCAGTACTTC
CDR3: CASSPSGSGSMEQYF

J: TRBJ2-2
V: TRBV3-1
size: many
D: NA
DNA: TGTGCCAGCAGCCACCAGGGAGTTGCCGGGGAGCTGTTTTTT
CDR3: CASSHQGVAGELFF

J: TRBJ2-1
V: TRBV28
size: NA
D: NA
DNA: TGTGCCAGCAGTGCGACGAGCGGGCCATACAATGAGCAGTTCTTC
CDR3: CASSATSGPYNEQFF

J: TRBJ2-7
V: TRBV2
size: many
D: TRBD1
DNA: TGTGCCAGCAGTGAACAAGGGGGCAACGAGCAGTACTTC
CDR3: CASSEQGGNEQYF

J: TRBJ1-2
V: TRBV10-3
size: NA
D: NA
DNA: TGTGCCATCAGTGTAGGGACAACCGACCTTAACTATGGCTACACCTTC
CDR3: CAISVGTTDLNYGYTF

J: TRBJ2-3
V: TRBV5-1
size: many
D: TRBD2
DNA: TGCGCCAGCAGCTTGAGAGCGGGAAGGACAGATACGCAGTATTTT
CDR3: CASSLRAGRTDTQYF

J: TRBJ2-2
V: TRBV5-1
size: few
D: NA
DNA: TGCGCCAGCAGCTTGTTCGGGACGTCGAACACCGGGGAGCTGTTTTTT
CDR3: CASSLFGTSNTGELFF

J: TRBJ2-7
V: TRBV20-1
size: many
D: NA
DNA: TGCAGTGCTAGTTCGGTCGTTAGGCCGAACGAGCAGTACTTC
CDR3: CSASSVVRPNEQYF

J: TRBJ1-2
V: TRBV3-1
size: many
D: TRBD1
DNA: TGTGCCAGCAGCCACCAACAGGGGGCAGTCTATGGCTACACCTTC
CDR3: CASSHQQGAVYGYTF

J: TRBJ2-5
V: TRBV7-3
size: once
D: NA
DNA: TGTGCCAGCAGCTTAGGACCCCCGGGTGGAAGCCAAGAGACCCAGTACTTC
CDR3: CASSLGPPGGSQETQYF

J: TRBJ2-3
V: TRBV7-3
size: few
D: TRBD2
DNA: TGTGCCAGCAGCTTAAGGTCTCCACTAGCGAGCGCAGATACGCAGTATTTT
CDR3: CASSLRSPLASADTQYF

J: TRBJ1-2
V: TRBV28
size: many
D: TRBD1
DNA: TGTGCCAGCAGTTACGGGTTATCAGGGGGTGTTGGCTACACCTTC
CDR3: CASSYGLSGGVGYTF

J: TRBJ1-5
V: TRBV18
size: many
D: NA
DNA: TGTGCCAGCTCACCCGGACGCAATCAGCCCCAGCATTTT
CDR3: CASSPGRNQPQHF

J: TRBJ2-7
V: TRBV11-2
size: many
D: NA
DNA: TGTGCCAGCAGCTTAGATGGCAGGCGGTACGAGCAGTACTTC
CDR3: CASSLDGRRYEQYF

J: TRBJ2-1
V: TRBV15
size: once
D: NA
DNA: TGTGCCACCAGCAGAGATTTTGGCAGGGCTACCCCCTACGAGCAGTTCTTC
CDR3: CATSRDFGRATPYEQFF

J: TRBJ1-5
V: TRBV7-8
size: NA
D: TRBD1
DNA: TGTGCCAGCAGTACCAGGGGGAGGCCCCAGCATTTT
CDR3: CASSTRGRPQHF

J: TRBJ2-1
V: TRBV7-9
size: NA
D: NA
DNA: TGTGCCAGCAGCCCACGGTTAGCGAGACACTACAATGAGCAGTTCTTC
CDR3: CASSPRLARHYNEQFF

J: TRBJ2-1
V: TRBV11-1
size: many
D: NA
DNA: TGTGCCAGCAGCTACCGGGGACGAGAGCAGTTCTTC
CDR3: CASSYRGREQFF

J: TRBJ1-2
V: TRBV11-2
size: NA
D: TRBD1
DNA: TGTGCCAGCAGCTTATCTCAGGGGGCCCATGGCTACACCTTC
CDR3: CASSLSQGAHGYTF

J: TRBJ2-5
V: TRBV6-2/TRBV6-3
size: NA
D: NA
DNA: TGTGCCAGCCGGACGGGCGGGGAGACCCAGTACTTC
CDR3: CASRTGGETQYF

J: TRBJ1-2
V: TRBV28
size: many
D: NA
DNA: TGTGCCAGCAGTCACGGACAGTACTATGGCTACACCTTC
CDR3: CASSHGQYYGYTF

J: TRBJ1-2
V: TRBV11-2
size: NA
D: NA
DNA: TGTGCCAGCAGCTTAGGCAGGGAGTACACCTTC
CDR3: CASSLGREYTF

J: TRBJ2-2
V: TRBV27
size: many
D: NA
DNA: NA
CDR3: CASSFLAGATGELFF

J: TRBJ2-7
V: TRBV18
size: many
D: TRBD2
DNA: TGTGCCAGCTCACCCCGACTAGCGGGAGATCACGAGCAGTACTTC
CDR3: CASSPRLAGDHEQYF

J: TRBJ2-7
V: TRBV10-3
size: many
D: NA
DNA: TGTGCCACATTGGACATGGACTACGAGCAGTACTTC
CDR3: CATLDMDYEQYF

J: TRBJ2-7
V: TRBV27
size: many
D: NA
DNA: TGTGCCAGCAGTCCGGGACGGGCTTACGAGCAGTACTTC
CDR3: CASSPGRAYEQYF

J: TRBJ2-7
V: TRBV27
size: many
D: TRBD1
DNA: TGTGCCAGCAGCCCCAGGGGGTCCACCTACGAGCAGTACTTC
CDR3: CASSPRGSTYEQYF

J: TRBJ2-7
V: TRBV18
size: many
D: TRBD1
DNA: TGTGCCAGCTCACCGGGACAGGGGGGCAGCTACGAGCAGTACTTC
CDR3: CASSPGQGGSYEQYF

J: TRBJ2-2
V: TRBV7-3
size: few
D: NA
DNA: TGTGCCAGCAGCTTATCGGACGGGGAGCTGTTTTTT
CDR3: CASSLSDGELFF

J: TRBJ2-5
V: TRBV5-8
size: few
D: TRBD1
DNA: TGTGCCAGCAGCTCCAGGGGGCTCCAAGAGACCCAGTACTTC
CDR3: CASSSRGLQETQYF

J: TRBJ2-4
V: TRBV5-1
size: NA
D: NA
DNA: TGCGCCAGCAGCTCTACAGGGGACTTCGGCAAAAACATTCAGTACTTC
CDR3: CASSSTGDFGKNIQYF

J: TRBJ1-1
V: TRBV6-1
size: many
D: TRBD1
DNA: TGTGCCAGCAGTCCGGGACAGGGGGGTTCGAACACTGAAGCTTTCTTT
CDR3: CASSPGQGGSNTEAFF

J: TRBJ2-7
V: TRBV27
size: NA
D: TRBD2
DNA: TGTGCCAGCAGGACTAGCGGGAGGCCCTACGAGCAGTACTTC
CDR3: CASRTSGRPYEQYF

J: TRBJ1-2
V: TRBV28
size: many
D: NA
DNA: TGTGCCAGCAGTACCCCCCGGGGCGCTGGCTACACCTTC
CDR3: CASSTPRGAGYTF

J: TRBJ2-3
V: TRBV2
size: many
D: NA
DNA: TGTGCCAGCAGCAGGGGCGGAGAAAGCACAGATACGCAGTATTTT
CDR3: CASSRGGESTDTQYF

J: TRBJ2-1
V: TRBV3-1
size: many
D: TRBD2
DNA: TGTGCCAGCAGCCAAGATGCCCTAGCGGGGGGGCGAAAGGTTGAGCAGTTCTTC
CDR3: CASSQDALAGGRKVEQFF

J: TRBJ2-3
V: TRBV20-1
size: many
D: NA
DNA: TGCAGTGCTAGCGTCTGGGACCAGCGCCCAGATACGCAGTATTTT
CDR3: CSASVWDQRPDTQYF

J: TRBJ2-3
V: TRBV24-1
size: NA
D: NA
DNA: TGTACCACCAGTGATTCCGGGGGCGATAACACAGATACGCAGTATTTT
CDR3: CTTSDSGGDNTDTQYF

J: TRBJ2-1
V: TRBV12-3/TRBV12-4
size: many
D: TRBD2
DNA: TGTGCCAGCAGCTTGACTAGCGGGCGTTCCTACAATGAGCAGTTCTTC
CDR3: CASSLTSGRSYNEQFF

J: TRBJ2-5
V: TRBV2
size: many
D: TRBD1
DNA: TGTGCCAGCGCCCGGGGACAGGGGATGGTTGAGACCCAGTACTTC
CDR3: CASARGQGMVETQYF

J: TRBJ1-1
V: TRBV28
size: NA
D: NA
DNA: TGTGCCAGCGATTTGGCGGGACATATGAACACTGAAGCTTTCTTT
CDR3: CASDLAGHMNTEAFF

J: TRBJ1-6
V: TRBV6-1
size: many
D: NA
DNA: TGTGCCAGCTCAAGGCAGGGACCGAATTCACCCCTCCACTTT
CDR3: CASSRQGPNSPLHF

J: TRBJ2-7
V: TRBV7-2
size: many
D: TRBD2
DNA: TGTGCCAGCAGCCGGGACTATAGCTCCTACGAGCAGTACTTC
CDR3: CASSRDYSSYEQYF

J: TRBJ2-7
V: TRBV20-1
size: NA
D: TRBD2
DNA: TGCAGTGCGGAAGGGAGCGGGAGAGTCTACGAGCAGTACTTC
CDR3: CSAEGSGRVYEQYF